This T cell receptor (beta chain) was identified in a study of cytomegalovirus exposure and HLA in healthy donors. Study information: Ancestry clustering placed around 80% of some 400 genotyped donors in the Caucasian-associated cluster. General study points: The authors excluded some V segments, including TRBV6-2 and TRBV6-3, as indistinguishable.

V shed 1 base, J shed 6 bases, and the junction held 9 bases outside the gene matches. CDR1 and CDR2 (germline): SGDLS, YYNGEE. The CDR3 is 15 residues long. Researchers ran the PCR with 60 Vbeta and 13 Jbeta primers. Assay used: immunoSEQ multiplex PCR; TCRdb lists only in-frame clones, some missing. The sample shows some 120,000 clones, approximately 80% of them seen only once. As concerns this clone: Antigen: not known.

The clonotype was recovered from a woman between 40 and 50 years old in good health and CMV-seropositive. The chain is built from TRBV9 and TRBJ1-2, with 7 bases identical to TRBD1. Sequenced input: PBMCs. CDR3 residues: CASSVRGQQRDGYTF. As DNA, the CDR3 is TGTGCCAGCAGCGTAAGGGGACAGCAACGTGATGGCTACACCTTC.